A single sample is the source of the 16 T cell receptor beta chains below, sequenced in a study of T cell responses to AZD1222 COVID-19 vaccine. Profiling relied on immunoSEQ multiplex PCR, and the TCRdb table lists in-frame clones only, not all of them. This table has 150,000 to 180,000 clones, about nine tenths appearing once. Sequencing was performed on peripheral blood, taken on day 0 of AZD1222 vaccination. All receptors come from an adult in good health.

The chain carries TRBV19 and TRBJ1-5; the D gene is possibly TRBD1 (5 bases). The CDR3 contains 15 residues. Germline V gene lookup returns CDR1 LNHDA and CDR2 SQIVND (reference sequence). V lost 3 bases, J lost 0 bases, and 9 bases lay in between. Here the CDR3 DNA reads TGTGCCAGTAGTATCGCAGGGTATAGCAATCAGCCCCAGCATTTT. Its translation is CASSIAGYSNQPQHF.

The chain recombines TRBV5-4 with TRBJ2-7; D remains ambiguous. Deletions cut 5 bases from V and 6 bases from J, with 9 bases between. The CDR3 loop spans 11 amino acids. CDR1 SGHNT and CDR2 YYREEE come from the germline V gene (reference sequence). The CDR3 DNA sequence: TGTGCCAGCAGTCTCCAGTCCGAGCAGTACTTC. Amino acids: CASSLQSEQYF. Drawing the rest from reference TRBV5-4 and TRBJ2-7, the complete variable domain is ETGVTQSPTHLIKTRGQQVTLRCSSQSGHNTVSWYQQALGQGPQFIFQYYREEENGRGNFPPRFSGLQFPNYSSELNVNALELDDSALYLCASSLQSEQYFGPGTRLTVT.

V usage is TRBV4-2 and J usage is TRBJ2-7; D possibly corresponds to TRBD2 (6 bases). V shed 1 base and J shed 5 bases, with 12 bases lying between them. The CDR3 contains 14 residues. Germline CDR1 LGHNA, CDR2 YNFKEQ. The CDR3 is CASSQVPGVDEQYF. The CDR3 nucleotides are TGTGCCAGCAGCCAAGTCCCGGGAGTGGACGAGCAGTACTTC.

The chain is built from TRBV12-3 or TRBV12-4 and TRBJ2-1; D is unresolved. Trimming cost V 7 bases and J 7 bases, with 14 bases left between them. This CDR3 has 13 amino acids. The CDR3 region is CASNVFAGNEQFF. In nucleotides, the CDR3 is TGTGCCAGCAACGTATTCGCTGGGAATGAGCAGTTCTTC.

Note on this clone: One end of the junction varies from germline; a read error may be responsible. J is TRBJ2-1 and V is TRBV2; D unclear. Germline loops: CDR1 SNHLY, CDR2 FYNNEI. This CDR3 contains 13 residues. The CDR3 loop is CARSGGNYNEQFF. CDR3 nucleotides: TGTGCCAGAAGTGGCGGAAACTACAATGAGCAGTTCTTC.

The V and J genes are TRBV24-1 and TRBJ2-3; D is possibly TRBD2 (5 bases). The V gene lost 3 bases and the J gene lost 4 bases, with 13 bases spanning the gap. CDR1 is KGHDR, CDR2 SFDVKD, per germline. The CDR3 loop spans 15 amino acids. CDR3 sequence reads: CATSDTRTGADTQYF. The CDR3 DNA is TGTGCCACCAGTGATACACGGACCGGGGCAGATACGCAGTATTTT.

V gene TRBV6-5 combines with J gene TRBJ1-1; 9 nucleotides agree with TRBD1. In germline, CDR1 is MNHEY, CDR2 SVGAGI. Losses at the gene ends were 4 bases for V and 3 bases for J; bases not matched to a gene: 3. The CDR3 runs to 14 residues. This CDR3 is CASSWTGEDTEAFF. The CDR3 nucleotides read TGTGCCAGCAGTTGGACAGGGGAGGACACTGAAGCTTTCTTT.

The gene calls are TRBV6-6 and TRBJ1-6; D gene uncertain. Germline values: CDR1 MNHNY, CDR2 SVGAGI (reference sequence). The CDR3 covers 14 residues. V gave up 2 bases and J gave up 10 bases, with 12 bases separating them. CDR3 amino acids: CASSYGQKDSPLHF. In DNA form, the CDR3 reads TGTGCCAGCAGTTACGGGCAGAAAGACTCACCCCTCCACTTT.

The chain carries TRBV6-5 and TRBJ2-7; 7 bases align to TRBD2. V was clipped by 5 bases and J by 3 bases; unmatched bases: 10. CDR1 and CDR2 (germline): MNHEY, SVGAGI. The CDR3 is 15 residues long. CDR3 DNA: TGTGCCAGCAGTCCACAAGCGGGATTCCGCTACGAGCAGTACTTC. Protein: CASSPQAGFRYEQYF.

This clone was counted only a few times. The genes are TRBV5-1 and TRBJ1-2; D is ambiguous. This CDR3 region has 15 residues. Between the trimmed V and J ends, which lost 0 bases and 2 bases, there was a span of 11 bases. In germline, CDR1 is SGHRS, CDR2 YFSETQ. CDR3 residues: CASSLEAGPNYGYTF. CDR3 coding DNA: TGCGCCAGCAGCTTGGAGGCAGGCCCAAACTATGGCTACACCTTC. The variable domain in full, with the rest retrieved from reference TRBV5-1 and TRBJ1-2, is KAGVTQTPRYLIKTRGQQVTLSCSPISGHRSVSWYQQTPGQGLQFLFEYFSETQRNKGNFPGRFSGRQFSNSRSEMNVSTLELGDSALYLCASSLEAGPNYGYTFGSGTRLTVV.

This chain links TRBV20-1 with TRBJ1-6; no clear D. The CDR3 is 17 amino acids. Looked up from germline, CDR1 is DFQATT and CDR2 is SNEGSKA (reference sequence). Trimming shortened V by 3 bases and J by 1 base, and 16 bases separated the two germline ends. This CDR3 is CSASPTDFRSYNSPLHF. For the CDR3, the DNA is TGCAGTGCTAGTCCTACCGACTTCAGGTCCTATAATTCACCCCTCCACTTT.

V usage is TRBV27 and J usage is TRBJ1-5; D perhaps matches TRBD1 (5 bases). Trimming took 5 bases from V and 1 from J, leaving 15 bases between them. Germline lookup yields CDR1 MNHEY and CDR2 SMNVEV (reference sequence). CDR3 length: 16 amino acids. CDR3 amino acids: CASSARQFGSNQPQHF. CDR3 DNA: TGTGCCAGCAGTGCCCGACAGTTCGGGAGCAATCAGCCCCAGCATTTT.

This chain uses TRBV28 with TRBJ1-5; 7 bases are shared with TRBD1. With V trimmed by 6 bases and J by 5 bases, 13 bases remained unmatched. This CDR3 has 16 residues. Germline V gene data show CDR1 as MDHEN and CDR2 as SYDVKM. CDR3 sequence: CASSSRGGEEYQPQHF. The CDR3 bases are TGTGCCAGCAGCTCAAGAGGGGGCGAGGAGTATCAGCCCCAGCATTTT.

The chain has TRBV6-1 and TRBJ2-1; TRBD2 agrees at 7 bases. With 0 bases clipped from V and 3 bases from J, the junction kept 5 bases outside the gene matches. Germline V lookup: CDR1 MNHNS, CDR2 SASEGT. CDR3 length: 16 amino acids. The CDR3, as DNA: TGTGCCAGCAGTGAAGCTGCGGGAGAGGACTACAATGAGCAGTTCTTC. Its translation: CASSEAAGEDYNEQFF.

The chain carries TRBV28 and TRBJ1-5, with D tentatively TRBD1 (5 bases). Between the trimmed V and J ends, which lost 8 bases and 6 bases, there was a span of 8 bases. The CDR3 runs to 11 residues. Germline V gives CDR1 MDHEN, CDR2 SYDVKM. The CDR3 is CASRGGQPQHF. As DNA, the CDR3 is TGTGCCAGCCGGGGGGGTCAGCCCCAGCATTTT.

The DNA for the CDR3 is TGTGCCAGCAGCGTAAACACCGGGGAGCTGTTTTTT. The encoded protein is CASSVNTGELFF. The chain has TRBV9 and TRBJ2-2; D not certain. The CDR3 is 12 residues long. Germline CDR1 and CDR2: SGDLS and YYNGEE. Between the trimmed V and J ends, which lost 1 base and 2 bases, there was a span of 0 bases.